This T cell receptor beta chain originates from a study of neurological immune-mediated disorders. TCRdb passed the 5' RACE reads through MiXCR, listing each CDR3 protein once. Of approximately 46,000 distinct CDR3 sequences detected, 3% to 3.5% appear once; the ten largest clones hold over 12%. Where libraries were unsorted, they were derived from 2 million PBMCs stored at -80 degrees C. V was pared by 0 bases and J by 6 bases, with 11 bases between. The CDR3 loop spans 15 amino acids. Germline CDR1 reads LNHNV; CDR2 reads YYDKDF (reference sequence). This clonotype was counted at least ten times. The receptor was isolated from a woman between 45 and 65 years old with multiple sclerosis. The chain employs TRBV15 and TRBJ2-2, with D tentatively TRBD2 (5 bases). Sequencing input: PBMCs. The DNA for the CDR3 is TGTGCCACCAGCAGAGATCGCGAGGGTGCCGGGGAGCTGTTTTTT. It specifies CATSRDREGAGELFF.